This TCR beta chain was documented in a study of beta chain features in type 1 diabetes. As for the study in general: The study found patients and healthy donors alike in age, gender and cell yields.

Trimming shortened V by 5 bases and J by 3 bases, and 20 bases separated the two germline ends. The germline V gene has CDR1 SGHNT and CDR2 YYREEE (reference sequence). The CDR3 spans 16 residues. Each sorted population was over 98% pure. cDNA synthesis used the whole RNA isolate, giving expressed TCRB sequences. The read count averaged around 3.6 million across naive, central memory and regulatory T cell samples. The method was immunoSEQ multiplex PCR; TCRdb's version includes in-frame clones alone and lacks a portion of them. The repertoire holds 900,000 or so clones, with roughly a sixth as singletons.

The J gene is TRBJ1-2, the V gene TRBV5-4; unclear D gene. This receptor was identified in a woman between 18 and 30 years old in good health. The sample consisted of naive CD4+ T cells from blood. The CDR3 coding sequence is TGTGCCAGCAGTCTCATGACACGGATTGAGGACTATGGCTACACCTTC. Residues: CASSLMTRIEDYGYTF.